One and the same sample provided the 13 T cell receptor beta chains below, sequenced in a study of cytomegalovirus exposure and HLA in healthy donors. A multiplex PCR was run with 60 Vbeta primers and 13 Jbeta primers. Profiled with immunoSEQ multiplex PCR; TCRdb holds only in-frame clones, not every one. The data contain just over 150,000 clones, around three quarters of them singletons. Sequences were obtained from PBMCs. These TCRs come from a man aged 35-49 years in good health and CMV-seropositive.

The CDR3 bases are TGTGCCAGCAGCACCGACAGGGGGGATGAGCAGTTCTTC. Its protein product is CASSTDRGDEQFF. V and J are TRBV6-5 and TRBJ2-1, with 9 bases matching TRBD1. V shed 6 bases and J 8 bases; nucleotides not matched to a gene: 5. The CDR3 length is 13 residues. Germline V lookup: CDR1 MNHEY, CDR2 SVGAGI.

The chain is built from TRBV9 and TRBJ2-3; D might be TRBD2 (6 bases). CDR3 length equals 15 residues. Trimming left V 2 bases short and J 4 bases short, with 14 bases between. Germline V lookup: CDR1 SGDLS, CDR2 YYNGEE. The CDR3 region has the DNA TGTGCCAGCAGCGTGGGACTTATTGCCGCAGATACGCAGTATTTT. It translates to CASSVGLIAADTQYF.

This chain links TRBV15 with TRBJ2-5; 7 nucleotides agree with TRBD2. The CDR3 loop spans 14 amino acids. CDR1 LNHNV and CDR2 YYDKDF come from the germline V gene (reference sequence). V gave up 0 bases and J gave up 5 bases; unmatched junction bases: 3. In DNA form, the CDR3 reads TGTGCCACCAGCAGAGAGGCGGGAGAGGAGACCCAGTACTTC. Amino acid sequence: CATSREAGEETQYF.

This clone was seen more than once but under ten times. The gene calls are TRBV6-1 and TRBJ1-2; 7 nucleotides agree with TRBD1. Germline CDR1 and CDR2: MNHNS and SASEGT. After removal of 6 bases from V and 0 bases from J, the junction contained 4 bases not matched to a gene. The CDR3 is 14 amino acids. The CDR3 bases are TGTGCCAGCAGCGTAGGACAGGCTAACTATGGCTACACCTTC. Its protein is CASSVGQANYGYTF.

The V gene is TRBV2, the J gene TRBJ2-5, with D possibly matching TRBD1 (5 bases). The V and J ends lost 7 bases and 4 bases respectively, with 10 bases between them. CDR3 size: 12 residues. CDR1 is SNHLY, CDR2 FYNNEI, per germline. In DNA form, the CDR3 reads TGTGCCAGCAAGGGGCGAAGAGAGACCCAGTACTTC. Its translation: CASKGRRETQYF. The full variable domain, rest sourced from reference TRBV2 and TRBJ2-5, is EPEVTQTPSHQVTQMGQEVILRCVPISNHLYFYWYRQILGQKVEFLVSFYNNEISEKSEIFDDQFSVERPDGSNFTLKIRSTKLEDSAMYFCASKGRRETQYFGPGTRLLVL.

This clone was detected only a few times. This chain links TRBV7-9 with TRBJ1-4; D unclear. Trimming shortened V by 6 bases and J by 5 bases, and 13 bases separated the two germline ends. The CDR3 is made up of 14 amino acids. Germline V CDR1 and CDR2: SEHNR, FQNEAQ (reference sequence). DNA for the CDR3: TGTGCCAGCAGTACCGGACTGATAAATGAAAAACTGTTTTTT. This codes for CASSTGLINEKLFF.

The chain employs TRBV6-5 and TRBJ1-5, with a possible D match to TRBD1 (5 bases). The germline V gene has CDR1 MNHEY and CDR2 SVGAGI. This CDR3 contains 15 residues. Trimming stripped 0 bases from V and 8 bases from J, with 14 bases between. The CDR3 DNA sequence: TGTGCCAGCAGTTACTCCTGGGACGGGGGGGAGCCCCAGCATTTT. Amino acid sequence: CASSYSWDGGEPQHF.

The chain recombines TRBV19 with TRBJ2-2, with TRBD2 identical over 7 bases. The CDR3 extends over 14 amino acids. J lost 3 bases, V lost 7 bases, and 5 bases had no gene match. Looked up from germline, CDR1 is LNHDA and CDR2 is SQIVND (reference sequence). The CDR3 nucleotides read TGTGCCAGTACCCAGGGAGGGGACACCGGGGAGCTGTTTTTT. Amino acids: CASTQGGDTGELFF.

Worth noting for this clone: The junction departs from germline at one end; a sequencing error may be responsible. The sample holds other DNA sequences that translate to the same CDR3. The V and J genes are TRBV7-3 and TRBJ2-7, with TRBD2 as a possible D gene (5 bases). The CDR3 runs 15 residues. Germline values: CDR1 SGHTA, CDR2 FQGTGA. The CDR3 is CASSLRRTEPGEQYF. The CDR3 coding sequence is TGCGCCAGCAGCTTAAGAAGGACGGAGCCGGGGGAGCAGTACTTC.

The J gene is TRBJ1-1, the V gene TRBV7-2; TRBD1 matches at 8 bases. J gave up 5 bases and V 4 bases, and 6 bases lay outside the gene matches. CDR1 and CDR2 from the germline V gene are SGHTA and FQGNSA. This CDR3 region has 14 residues. Here the CDR3 reads CASSSWTGTTEAFF. The CDR3 coding sequence is TGTGCCAGCAGCTCCTGGACAGGGACTACTGAAGCTTTCTTT.

The chain joins TRBV12-5 to TRBJ2-2; D is possibly TRBD1 (6 bases). The CDR3 is 18 residues long. V was cut by 4 bases and J by 1 base, with 19 bases left in between. CDR1 is LGHNT, CDR2 FRNRAP, per germline. The CDR3 coding sequence is TGTGCTAGTGGTTCAACAGGGATGATGGAGGTGAACACCGGGGAGCTGTTTTTT. This translates into CASGSTGMMEVNTGELFF.

The chain recombines TRBV5-6 with TRBJ2-7; the match to TRBD1 covers 8 bases. Trimming removed 3 bases from V and 2 bases from J; junction bases left unmatched: 7. This CDR3 spans 15 amino acids. Germline V gives CDR1 SGHDT, CDR2 YYEEEE. CDR3 in amino acids: CASSSQGAGAYEQYF. For the CDR3, the DNA is TGTGCCAGCAGCTCCCAGGGGGCAGGTGCCTACGAGCAGTACTTC.

The chain carries TRBV9 and TRBJ1-2; no reliable D call. The CDR3 sequence is 12 residues long. V was shortened by 4 bases and J by 4 bases, with 8 bases between the two germline ends. Germline V gene data show CDR1 as SGDLS and CDR2 as YYNGEE. The CDR3 loop is CASSTTGYGYTF. In nucleotides, the CDR3 is TGTGCCAGCAGCACCACTGGCTATGGCTACACCTTC. The complete variable domain, with remaining parts taken from reference TRBV9 and TRBJ1-2, reads DSGVTQTPKHLITATGQRVTLRCSPRSGDLSVYWYQQSLDQGLQFLIQYYNGEERAKGNILERFSAQQFPDLHSELNLSSLELGDSALYFCASSTTGYGYTFGSGTRLTVV.